This T cell receptor beta chain was documented in a study of control samples from healthy donors and cancer patients. This CDR3 has 13 residues. From germline, CDR1 is MGHDK and CDR2 SYGVNS. Trimming shortened V by 3 bases and J by 7 bases, and 12 bases separated the two germline ends. Assay used: immunoSEQ multiplex PCR; TCRdb lists only in-frame clones, some missing. The sample has 130,000 to 150,000 clones, just under 95% seen once. The sequencing input was PBMCs. This sequence was found in a man aged 55-75 years with colorectal cancer. The V and J genes are TRBV25-1 and TRBJ1-2; D is unclear. The CDR3 loop reads CASSDRERIGYTF. CDR3 coding DNA: TGTGCCAGCAGTGACCGGGAGAGAATTGGCTACACCTTC.